The 30 T cell receptor beta chains presented below share a single source sample, sequenced in a study of T cell clonotyping in hematopoietic cell transplantation. The protocol was immunoSEQ multiplex PCR, while the TCRdb copy is restricted to in-frame clones and leaves out a portion. The data contain over 10,000 clones, less than 95% of them singletons. The sample comprised peripheral blood mononuclear cells. The origin of the receptors is a woman aged 50 to 65 in good health. Some clones in this sample may be carry-over from other donors' samples.

The DNA for the CDR3 is TGTGCCAGCAGCCCCGGTTTGGTGGTGGGCTACACCTTC. Protein product: CASSPGLVVGYTF. The chain joins TRBV7-9 to TRBJ1-2; D not certain. The CDR3 spans 13 residues. Trimming shortened V by 5 bases and J by 8 bases, and 15 bases separated the two germline ends. From germline, CDR1 is SEHNR and CDR2 FQNEAQ (reference sequence).

J is TRBJ1-1 and V is TRBV5-1, with unresolved D. The germline V gene encodes CDR1 SGHRS and CDR2 YFSETQ. V dropped 1 base and J dropped 4 bases, with 11 bases sitting between them. This CDR3 has 14 residues. CDR3 DNA sequence: TGCGCCAGCAGCTTGAAAAGGGAGGGCACTGAAGCTTTCTTT. It translates to CASSLKREGTEAFF.

This clone appeared once. The chain combines TRBV6-6 with TRBJ1-4; D is unresolved. V lost 4 bases, J lost 1 base, and 7 bases lay in between. Looked up from germline, CDR1 is MNHNY and CDR2 is SVGAGI (reference sequence). There are 14 residues in the CDR3. In DNA form, the CDR3 reads TGTGCCAGCAGTTCCCATCTAACTAATGAAAAACTGTTTTTT. This sequence encodes CASSSHLTNEKLFF.

The V gene is TRBV5-1, the J gene TRBJ1-6; D gene uncertain. The CDR3 loop spans 14 amino acids. CDR1 SGHRS and CDR2 YFSETQ come from the germline V gene. With 0 bases removed from V and 6 bases from J, the gap between germline ends came to 7 bases. The CDR3 bases are TGCGCCAGCAGCTTGGTGGTGGGTAATTCACCCCTCCACTTT. The encoded protein is CASSLVVGNSPLHF.

This rearrangement joins TRBV4-2 to TRBJ2-5; 9 nucleotides agree with TRBD1. Trimming at V came to 0 bases and at J to 5 bases, leaving 10 bases not matched to a gene. There are 17 residues in the CDR3. CDR1 and CDR2 (germline): LGHNA, YNFKEQ. CDR3: CASSQDFGTGQSETQYF. CDR3 bases: TGTGCCAGCAGCCAAGATTTCGGGACAGGGCAGTCGGAGACCCAGTACTTC.

The V gene is TRBV4-3, the J gene TRBJ1-1; 7 nucleotides agree with TRBD1. The CDR3 sequence is 14 residues long. Losses at the gene ends were 7 bases for V and 1 base for J; bases not matched to a gene: 6. Germline lookup yields CDR1 LGHNA and CDR2 YSLEER. The chain's CDR3 is CASTPTGPNTEAFF. CDR3 nucleotide sequence: TGCGCCAGCACCCCGACAGGGCCGAACACTGAAGCTTTCTTT.

The chain recombines TRBV5-1 with TRBJ1-1, with 10 bases fitting TRBD1. Looked up from germline, CDR1 is SGHRS and CDR2 is YFSETQ. This CDR3 contains 14 residues. V dropped 2 bases and J dropped 6; count of bases not matched to a gene: 4. The CDR3 here is CASSFDRGLSEAFF. The DNA of the CDR3 is TGCGCCAGCAGCTTTGACAGGGGGCTCTCTGAAGCTTTCTTT.

The genes are TRBV7-9 and TRBJ2-7; 7 bases map to TRBD2. J gave up 2 bases and V 5 bases, and 9 bases lay outside the gene matches. The CDR3 is 15 amino acids. Germline CDR1 SEHNR, CDR2 FQNEAQ (reference sequence). The CDR3 DNA is TGTGCCAGCAGCCCTGGCTCGGGGGGTCCCTACGAGCAGTACTTC. This codes for CASSPGSGGPYEQYF.

The rearrangement links TRBV30 to TRBJ1-1, with no clear D. The V gene lost 2 bases and the J gene lost 8 bases, with 18 bases spanning the gap. CDR1 and CDR2 from the germline V gene are GTSNPN and SVGIG (reference sequence). The CDR3 runs to 14 residues. The chain's CDR3 is CAWSSVRVIREAFF. CDR3 in DNA: TGTGCCTGGAGTTCGGTGAGGGTTATACGAGAAGCTTTCTTT.

The V call is TRBV19, the J call TRBJ1-5; D ambiguous. In germline, CDR1 is LNHDA, CDR2 SQIVND (reference sequence). The CDR3 consists of 16 residues. V dropped 5 bases and J dropped 0 bases, with 14 bases sitting between them. CDR3 DNA: TGTGCCAGTAGTGGTCGAGGATCTTATAGCAATCAGCCCCAGCATTTT. Amino acids: CASSGRGSYSNQPQHF. Based on the CDR3 plus reference TRBV19 and TRBJ1-5, the full variable domain is DGGITQSPKYLFRKEGQNVTLSCEQNLNHDAMYWYRQDPGQGLRLIYYSQIVNDFQKGDIAEGYSVSREKKESFPLTVTSAQKNPTAFYLCASSGRGSYSNQPQHFGDGTRLSIL.

The V call is TRBV9, the J call TRBJ1-2, with 9 bases aligning to TRBD1. Germline V gene data show CDR1 as SGDLS and CDR2 as YYNGEE. With 4 bases clipped from V and 1 base from J, the junction kept 2 bases outside the gene matches. This CDR3 is built from 14 residues. The CDR3 DNA reads as TGTGCCAGCAGCCCGGGACAGGGTAACTATGGCTACACCTTC. It translates to CASSPGQGNYGYTF.

The V call is TRBV27, the J call TRBJ2-7; D unresolved. The CDR3 totals 15 residues. V lost 6 bases, J lost 2 bases, and 17 bases lay in between. Germline-derived CDR1 and CDR2 are MNHEY and SMNVEV (reference sequence). CDR3 amino acids: CASRLHWARTYEQYF. Written as DNA, the CDR3 is TGTGCCAGCAGGTTGCACTGGGCACGTACCTACGAGCAGTACTTC.

The chain is built from TRBV7-3 and TRBJ2-2; tentatively, D is TRBD2 (5 bases). V was pared by 4 bases and J by 1 base, with 16 bases between. The CDR3 is 17 amino acids. Germline V gives CDR1 SGHTA, CDR2 FQGTGA. CDR3 bases: TGTGCCAGCAGCTCATCCTCCGGGGAAAGGAACACCGGGGAGCTGTTTTTT. It is translated as CASSSSSGERNTGELFF.

The chain is built from TRBV28 and TRBJ2-7; D remains unclear. Looked up from germline, CDR1 is MDHEN and CDR2 is SYDVKM. CDR3 length equals 11 residues. Trimming removed 2 bases at V and 3 bases at J, with 2 bases between. In DNA form, the CDR3 reads TGTGCCAGCAGTTTACTCTACGAGCAGTACTTC. Amino acid sequence: CASSLLYEQYF.

This rearrangement joins TRBV11-3 to TRBJ2-7; the match to TRBD2 covers 9 bases. Germline loops: CDR1 SGHNT, CDR2 YENEEA. The CDR3 extends over 14 amino acids. V was pared by 5 bases and J by 9 bases, with 11 bases of the junction left unmatched. CDR3 sequence: CASSVAGARSAQYF. The DNA of the CDR3 is TGTGCCAGCAGCGTAGCGGGGGCCAGGAGTGCGCAGTACTTC.

The chain recombines TRBV30 with TRBJ1-1; D may be TRBD1 (6 bases). The CDR3 covers 14 residues. With 7 bases removed from V and 5 bases from J, the gap between germline ends came to 20 bases. CDR1 and CDR2 (germline): GTSNPN, SVGIG (reference sequence). CDR3 DNA sequence: TGTGCCTCCAAAGAGGGGGGGGGAAGGACTGAAGCTTTCTTT. This codes for CASKEGGGRTEAFF.

V usage is TRBV2 and J usage is TRBJ2-5, with 9 bases matching TRBD2. The V gene end was trimmed by 2 bases and the J gene end by 1 base; junction bases not matched to a gene: 5. Germline V lookup: CDR1 SNHLY, CDR2 FYNNEI. CDR3 length: 16 amino acids. Here the CDR3 reads CASSEQSGGLQETQYF. In nucleotides, the CDR3 is TGTGCCAGCAGTGAACAGAGCGGGGGGCTCCAAGAGACCCAGTACTTC.

The chain uses TRBV7-2 and TRBJ2-1, with 7 bases lining up with TRBD1. This CDR3 spans 14 amino acids. The V segment lost 3 bases and the J segment 4 bases; nucleotides outside the gene matches: 3. CDR1 SGHTA and CDR2 FQGNSA come from the germline V gene. Written as DNA, the CDR3 is TGTGCCAGCAGCTTCGGGACAGTATACAATGAGCAGTTCTTC. Encoded protein: CASSFGTVYNEQFF.

The chain is built from TRBV2 and TRBJ2-2, with 10 nucleotides matching TRBD2. The CDR3 is made up of 14 amino acids. With V trimmed by 7 bases and J by 4 bases, 3 bases remained unmatched. Germline assignment: CDR1 SNHLY and CDR2 FYNNEI. This CDR3 is CASIQRGGTGELFF. CDR3 nucleotide sequence: TGTGCCAGCATCCAGCGGGGGGGCACCGGGGAGCTGTTTTTT.

The chain employs TRBV5-4 and TRBJ2-3; either TRBD1 or TRBD2 may fit D (7 bases each). CDR3 length equals 14 residues. Germline V lookup: CDR1 SGHNT, CDR2 YYREEE (reference sequence). V was clipped by 1 base and J by 4 bases, with 10 bases between them. The CDR3 is CASSLQGGPDTQYF. The CDR3 bases are TGTGCCAGCAGCTTGCAGGGGGGGCCAGATACGCAGTATTTT.

The J gene is TRBJ2-7, the V gene TRBV6-5, with a possible D match to TRBD2 (5 bases). The CDR3 length is 13 residues. Deletions cut 0 bases from V and 7 bases from J, with 10 bases between. Germline CDR1 is MNHEY and CDR2 is SVGAGI. The CDR3 protein is CASSYSRGREQYF. The CDR3 DNA reads TGTGCCAGCAGTTACTCGAGAGGGCGGGAGCAGTACTTC.

The rearrangement joins TRBV27 to TRBJ2-5; no firm D call. This CDR3 is 14 amino acids long. V dropped 1 base and J dropped 6 bases, with 12 bases sitting between them. The V gene's germline CDR1 is MNHEY and CDR2 SMNVEV (reference sequence). CDR3 in DNA: TGTGCCAGCAGTTTATGGTTTTTGCGAAAGACCCAGTACTTC. This sequence encodes CASSLWFLRKTQYF.

The chain joins TRBV21-1 to TRBJ2-1; no DNA check was done on the table's D call, TRBD1. TRBV21-1 is a recognized pseudogene. This CDR3 is built from 11 residues. CDR3 region: CASSKGAEQFF. CDR3 bases: TGTGCCAGCAGCAAAGGGGCAGAGCAGTTCTTC.

This sequence joins TRBV11-3 and TRBJ2-7; 9 nucleotides line up with TRBD2. With V trimmed by 6 bases and J by 6 bases, 6 bases remained unmatched. CDR1 and CDR2 (germline): SGHNT, YENEEA. The CDR3 contains 13 residues. CDR3 nucleotides: TGTGCCAGCAGTCGCGGGGGGGGCGCCGAGCAGTACTTC. It is translated as CASSRGGGAEQYF.

This clone has only one observation. This chain links TRBV6-6 with TRBJ2-7; 11 bases agree with TRBD2. With V trimmed by 4 bases and J by 5 bases, 10 bases remained unmatched. This CDR3 spans 16 amino acids. Germline lookup yields CDR1 MNHNY and CDR2 SVGAGI (reference sequence). CDR3 amino acids: CASSFTSGGIIDEQYF. DNA of the CDR3: TGTGCCAGCAGTTTCACTAGCGGGGGAATTATTGACGAGCAGTACTTC.

The V and J genes are TRBV6-1 and TRBJ2-1; 8 bases align to TRBD2. CDR3 size: 14 residues. The germline V gene encodes CDR1 MNHNS and CDR2 SASEGT. The junction had 2 bases not matched to a gene; V was cut back by 4 bases and J by 3 bases. The CDR3 sequence: CASSVLADYNEQFF. The CDR3, as DNA: TGTGCCAGCAGTGTACTAGCGGACTACAATGAGCAGTTCTTC.

The chain joins TRBV5-1 to TRBJ2-2, with D perhaps matching TRBD2 (6 bases). The germline CDR1 and CDR2 sequences are SGHRS and YFSETQ. The CDR3 totals 14 residues. V was trimmed by 1 base and J by 7 bases, leaving 11 bases between them. The CDR3 loop reads CASSLYQTSGELFF. The CDR3 DNA reads TGCGCCAGCAGCTTGTATCAGACTAGCGGGGAGCTGTTTTTT.

The chain recombines TRBV5-4 with TRBJ2-1; TRBD2 aligns across 12 bases. This CDR3 has 16 amino acids. V lost 4 bases, J lost 10 bases, and 12 bases stayed unmatched. Looked up from germline, CDR1 is SGHNT and CDR2 is YYREEE (reference sequence). This chain's CDR3 is CASSPLRLAGAGEQFF. The CDR3 DNA is TGTGCCAGCAGCCCTCTCCGACTAGCGGGGGCAGGGGAGCAGTTCTTC.

V and J are TRBV29-1 and TRBJ2-2; TRBD2 matches at 8 bases. Trimming took 7 bases from V and 6 from J; bases not matched to a gene: 13. The CDR3 extends over 15 amino acids. Germline CDR1 is SQVTM and CDR2 is ANQGSEA. The DNA of the CDR3 is TGCAGCGCTAGTTCGGGGGGGGGACGGGCCGGGGAGCTGTTTTTT. Its protein is CSASSGGGRAGELFF.

The chain carries TRBV20-1 and TRBJ2-1, with 9 bases fitting TRBD1. The germline gives CDR1 DFQATT, CDR2 SNEGSKA (reference sequence). J gave up 14 bases and V 5 bases, and 7 bases lay outside the gene matches. The CDR3 consists of 11 residues. As DNA, the CDR3 is TGCAGTGCTTGGGACAGGGAAGTTAAGTTCTTC. Translating it yields CSAWDREVKFF.